The sequence of this T cell receptor beta chain was determined in a study of T cells expressing NK-cell markers. For this clonotype: Its cognate antigen is unknown.

Study-level results: NKG2C+ dominant clonotype frequencies in six donors were roughly 1.0-8% of CD8+ T cells.

TCRdb reanalyzed the 5' RACE reads, giving one entry per CDR3 protein sequence and no DNA. This sample's table reports almost 450,000 distinct CDR3 sequences. The length of the CDR3 is 16 residues. Looked up from germline, CDR1 is LGHDT and CDR2 is YNNKEL (reference sequence). This clonotype originated in a woman between 18 and 70 years old in good health. This sequence joins TRBV3-1 and TRBJ1-5; TCRdb's D gene call, TRBD1, goes unchecked for lack of DNA. Sequenced: blood T cells: a sorted CD56 or NKG2C T cell subset, CD4+ or CD8+ T cells, or bulk PBMC T cells (not recorded which). The CDR3 reads CASSRTSGQGPGPQHF.